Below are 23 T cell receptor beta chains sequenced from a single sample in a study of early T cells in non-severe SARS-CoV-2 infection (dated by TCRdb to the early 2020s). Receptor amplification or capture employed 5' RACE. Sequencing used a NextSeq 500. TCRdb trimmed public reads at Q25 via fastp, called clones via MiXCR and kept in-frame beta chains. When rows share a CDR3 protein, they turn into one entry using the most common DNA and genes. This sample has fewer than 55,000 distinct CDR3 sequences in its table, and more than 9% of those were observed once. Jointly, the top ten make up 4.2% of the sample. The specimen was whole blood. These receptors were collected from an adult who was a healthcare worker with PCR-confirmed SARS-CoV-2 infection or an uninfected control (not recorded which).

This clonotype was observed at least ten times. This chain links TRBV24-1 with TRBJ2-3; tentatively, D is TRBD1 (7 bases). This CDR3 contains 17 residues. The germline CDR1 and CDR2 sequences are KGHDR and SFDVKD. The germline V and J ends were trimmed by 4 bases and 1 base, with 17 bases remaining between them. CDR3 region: CATSDTTGRFGTDTQYF. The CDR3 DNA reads TGTGCCACCAGTGACACGACAGGGAGGTTTGGCACAGATACGCAGTATTTT.

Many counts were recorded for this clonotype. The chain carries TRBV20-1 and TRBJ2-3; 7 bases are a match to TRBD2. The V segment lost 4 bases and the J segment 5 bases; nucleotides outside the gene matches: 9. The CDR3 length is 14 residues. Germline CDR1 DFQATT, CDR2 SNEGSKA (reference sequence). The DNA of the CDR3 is TGCAGTGCTATCCAATTCGGGACTATAGATACGCAGTATTTT. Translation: CSAIQFGTIDTQYF.

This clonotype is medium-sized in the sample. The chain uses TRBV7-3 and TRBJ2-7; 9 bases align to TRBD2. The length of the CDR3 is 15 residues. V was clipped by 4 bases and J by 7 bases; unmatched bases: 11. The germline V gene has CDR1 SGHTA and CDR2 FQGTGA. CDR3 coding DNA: TGTGCCAGCAGCTACCGAAGAGCGGGAGGTCAGGAGCAGTACTTC. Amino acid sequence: CASSYRRAGGQEQYF.

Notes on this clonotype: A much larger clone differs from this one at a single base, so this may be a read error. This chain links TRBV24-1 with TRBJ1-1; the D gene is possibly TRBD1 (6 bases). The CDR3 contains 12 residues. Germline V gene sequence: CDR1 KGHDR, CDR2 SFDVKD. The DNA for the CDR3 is TGTGCCACCCGGGGGCAGAACACTGAAGCTCTCTTT. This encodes CATRGQNTEALF.

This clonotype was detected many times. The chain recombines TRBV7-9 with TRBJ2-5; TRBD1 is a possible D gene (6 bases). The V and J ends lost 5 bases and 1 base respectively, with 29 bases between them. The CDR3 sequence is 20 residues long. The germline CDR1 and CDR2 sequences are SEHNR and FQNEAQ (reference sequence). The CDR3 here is CASSRRPSSLLGQLQETQYF. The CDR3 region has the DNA TGTGCCAGCAGCCGCCGACCCTCCTCCCTCCTTGGACAGCTCCAAGAGACCCAGTACTTC. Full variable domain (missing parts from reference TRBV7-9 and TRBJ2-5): DTGVSQNPRHKITKRGQNVTFRCDPISEHNRLYWYRQTLGQGPEFLTYFQNEAQLEKSRLLSDRFSAERPKGSFSTLEIQRTEQGDSAMYLCASSRRPSSLLGQLQETQYFGPGTRLLVL.

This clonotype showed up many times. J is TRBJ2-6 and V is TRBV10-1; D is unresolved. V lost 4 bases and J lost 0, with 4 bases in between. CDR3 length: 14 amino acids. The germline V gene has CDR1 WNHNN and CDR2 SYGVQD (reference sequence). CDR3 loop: CASSGGSGANVLTF. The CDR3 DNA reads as TGCGCCAGCAGTGGAGGCTCTGGGGCCAACGTCCTGACTTTC.

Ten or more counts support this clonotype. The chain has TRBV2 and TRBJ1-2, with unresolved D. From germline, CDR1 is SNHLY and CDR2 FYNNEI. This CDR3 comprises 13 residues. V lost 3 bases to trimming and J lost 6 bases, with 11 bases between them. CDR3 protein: CASSEGGSHGYTF. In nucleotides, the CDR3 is TGTGCCAGCAGTGAGGGAGGTTCCCATGGCTACACCTTC. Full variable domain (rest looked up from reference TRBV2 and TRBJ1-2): EPEVTQTPSHQVTQMGQEVILRCVPISNHLYFYWYRQILGQKVEFLVSFYNNEISEKSEIFDDQFSVERPDGSNFTLKIRSTKLEDSAMYFCASSEGGSHGYTFGSGTRLTVV.

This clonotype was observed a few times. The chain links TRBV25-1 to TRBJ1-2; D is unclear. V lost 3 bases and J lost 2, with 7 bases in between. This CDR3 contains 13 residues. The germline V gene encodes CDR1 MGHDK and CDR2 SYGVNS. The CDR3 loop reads CASSELGNYGYTF. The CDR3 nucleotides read TGTGCCAGCAGTGAGTTGGGGAACTATGGCTACACCTTC.

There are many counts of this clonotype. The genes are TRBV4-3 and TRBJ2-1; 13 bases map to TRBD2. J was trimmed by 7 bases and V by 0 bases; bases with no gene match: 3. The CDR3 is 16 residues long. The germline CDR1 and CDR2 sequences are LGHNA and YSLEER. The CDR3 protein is CASSQDRTSGRNEQFF. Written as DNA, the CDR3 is TGCGCCAGCAGCCAAGACCGGACTAGCGGGAGAAATGAGCAGTTCTTC.

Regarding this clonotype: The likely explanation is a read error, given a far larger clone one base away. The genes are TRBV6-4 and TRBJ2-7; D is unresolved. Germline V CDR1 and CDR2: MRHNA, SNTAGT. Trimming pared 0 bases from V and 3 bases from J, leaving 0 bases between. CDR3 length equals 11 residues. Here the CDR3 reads CASSDSYEQYF. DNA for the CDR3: TGTGCCAGCAGTGACTCCTACGAGCAGTACTTC.

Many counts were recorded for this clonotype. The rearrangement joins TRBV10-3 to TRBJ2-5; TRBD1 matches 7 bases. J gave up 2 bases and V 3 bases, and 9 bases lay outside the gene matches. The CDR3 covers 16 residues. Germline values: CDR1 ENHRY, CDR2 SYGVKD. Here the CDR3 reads CAISDPDRSGQETQYF. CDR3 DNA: TGTGCCATCAGTGACCCGGACAGGTCCGGTCAAGAGACCCAGTACTTC.

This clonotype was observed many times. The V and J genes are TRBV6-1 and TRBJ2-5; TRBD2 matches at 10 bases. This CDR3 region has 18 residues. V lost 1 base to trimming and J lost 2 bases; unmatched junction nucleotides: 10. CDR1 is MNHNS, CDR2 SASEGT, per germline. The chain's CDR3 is CASSEGKTSGPWQETQYF. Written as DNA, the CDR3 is TGTGCCAGCAGTGAAGGGAAGACTAGCGGGCCATGGCAAGAGACCCAGTACTTC.

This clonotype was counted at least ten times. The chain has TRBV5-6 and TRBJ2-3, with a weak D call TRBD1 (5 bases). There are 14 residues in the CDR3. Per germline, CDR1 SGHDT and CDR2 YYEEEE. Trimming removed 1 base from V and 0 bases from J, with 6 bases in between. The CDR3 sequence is CASSLTGSTDTQYF. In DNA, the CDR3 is TGTGCCAGCAGCTTGACAGGAAGCACAGATACGCAGTATTTT.

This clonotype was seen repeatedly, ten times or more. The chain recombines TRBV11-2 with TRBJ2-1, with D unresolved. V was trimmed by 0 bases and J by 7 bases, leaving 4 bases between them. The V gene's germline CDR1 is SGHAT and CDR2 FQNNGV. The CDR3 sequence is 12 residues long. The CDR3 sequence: CASSLDMNEQFF. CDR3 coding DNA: TGTGCCAGCAGCTTAGATATGAATGAGCAGTTCTTC. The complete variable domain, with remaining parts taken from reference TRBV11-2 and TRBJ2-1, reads EAGVAQSPRYKIIEKRQSVAFWCNPISGHATLYWYQQILGQGPKLLIQFQNNGVVDDSQLPKDRFSAERLKGVDSTLKIQPAKLEDSAVYLCASSLDMNEQFFGPGTRLTVL.

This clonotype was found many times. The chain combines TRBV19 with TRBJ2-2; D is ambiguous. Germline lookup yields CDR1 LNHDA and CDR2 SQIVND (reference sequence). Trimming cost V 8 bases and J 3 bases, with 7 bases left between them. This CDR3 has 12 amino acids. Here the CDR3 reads CASGQYTGELFF. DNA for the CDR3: TGTGCCAGTGGCCAATACACCGGGGAGCTGTTTTTT. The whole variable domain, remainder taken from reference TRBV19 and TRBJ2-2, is DGGITQSPKYLFRKEGQNVTLSCEQNLNHDAMYWYRQDPGQGLRLIYYSQIVNDFQKGDIAEGYSVSREKKESFPLTVTSAQKNPTAFYLCASGQYTGELFFGEGSRLTVL.

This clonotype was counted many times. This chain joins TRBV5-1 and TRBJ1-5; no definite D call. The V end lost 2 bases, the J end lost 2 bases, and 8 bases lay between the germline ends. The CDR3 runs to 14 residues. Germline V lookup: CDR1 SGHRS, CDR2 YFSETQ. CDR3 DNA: TGCGCCAGCAGCTTCGGACCCGGCAATCAGCCCCAGCATTTT. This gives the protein CASSFGPGNQPQHF.

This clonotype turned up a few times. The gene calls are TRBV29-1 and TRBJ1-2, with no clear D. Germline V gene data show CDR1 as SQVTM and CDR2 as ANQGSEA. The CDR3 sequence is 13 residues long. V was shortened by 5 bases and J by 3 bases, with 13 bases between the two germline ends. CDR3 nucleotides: TGCAGCGTTCTGAGTGGCCGACACTATGGCTACACCTTC. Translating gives CSVLSGRHYGYTF.

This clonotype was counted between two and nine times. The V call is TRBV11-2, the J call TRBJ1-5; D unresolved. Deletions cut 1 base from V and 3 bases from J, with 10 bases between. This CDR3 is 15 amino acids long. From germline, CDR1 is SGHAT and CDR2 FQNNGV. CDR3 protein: CASSLVKVINQPQHF. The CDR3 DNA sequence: TGTGCCAGCAGCTTAGTAAAGGTTATCAATCAGCCCCAGCATTTT.

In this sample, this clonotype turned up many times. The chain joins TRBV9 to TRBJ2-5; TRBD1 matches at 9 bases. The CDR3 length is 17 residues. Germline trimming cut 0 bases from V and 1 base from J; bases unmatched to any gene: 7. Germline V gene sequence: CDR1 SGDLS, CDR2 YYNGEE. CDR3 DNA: TGTGCCAGCAGCGTAGCCATGGACAGGGGATTCCAAGAGACCCAGTACTTC. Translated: CASSVAMDRGFQETQYF.

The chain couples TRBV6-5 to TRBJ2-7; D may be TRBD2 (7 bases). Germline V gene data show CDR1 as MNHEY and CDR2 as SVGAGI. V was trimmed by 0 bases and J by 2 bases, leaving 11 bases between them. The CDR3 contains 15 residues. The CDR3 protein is CASSYSRGGTYEQYF. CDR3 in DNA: TGTGCCAGCAGTTACTCAAGGGGGGGAACCTACGAGCAGTACTTC.

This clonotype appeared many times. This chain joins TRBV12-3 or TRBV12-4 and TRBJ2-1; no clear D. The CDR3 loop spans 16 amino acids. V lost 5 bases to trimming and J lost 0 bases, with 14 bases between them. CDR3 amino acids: CASSRILQSSYNEQFF. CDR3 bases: TGTGCCAGCAGTCGAATACTTCAGAGCTCCTACAATGAGCAGTTCTTC.

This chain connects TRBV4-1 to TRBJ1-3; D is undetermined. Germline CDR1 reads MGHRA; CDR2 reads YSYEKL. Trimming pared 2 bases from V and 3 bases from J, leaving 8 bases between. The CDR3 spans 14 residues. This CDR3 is CASSQKENGNTIYF. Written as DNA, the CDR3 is TGCGCCAGCAGCCAAAAGGAAAATGGAAACACCATATATTTT.

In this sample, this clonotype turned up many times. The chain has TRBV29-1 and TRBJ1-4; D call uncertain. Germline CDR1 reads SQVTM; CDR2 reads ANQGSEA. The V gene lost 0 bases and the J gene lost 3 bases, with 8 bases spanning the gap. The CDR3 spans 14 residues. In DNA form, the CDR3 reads TGCAGCGTTGAAGATAGGCAGGCTAATGAAAAACTGTTTTTT. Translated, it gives CSVEDRQANEKLFF.